This TCR beta chain was sequenced in a study of beta chain features in type 1 diabetes. There are 13 residues in the CDR3. The junction had 4 bases not matched to a gene; V was cut back by 4 bases and J by 5 bases. The germline V gene has CDR1 SGHDT and CDR2 YYEEEE. Study-level findings and limits: TCRB CDR3s from Type 1 diabetes patients were moderately but significantly shorter in all four CD4+ subsets. The influence of HLA type on TCRB rearrangement stayed undetermined.

Expressed TCRB transcripts were sequenced because the entire RNA isolate underwent reverse transcription. Here immunoSEQ multiplex PCR was the method, and the copy in TCRdb shows in-frame clones only, minus some. The sample carries over 150,000 clones, around 7.8% recorded once. One heparinised blood draw, averaging roughly 120 mL, came from each donor. This clone showed up just a few times. The antigen remains undetermined. Sequenced material: central memory CD4+ T cells from blood. This chain joins TRBV5-6 and TRBJ2-5, with 8 bases matching TRBD1. The receptor comes from a woman between 40 and 55 years old with type 1 diabetes. The CDR3 spells CASSMDRVETQYF. The CDR3 DNA is TGTGCCAGCAGCATGGACAGGGTGGAGACCCAGTACTTC.